Listed here is a single T cell receptor beta chain. This sample is part of a study of blood T cell repertoires in COVID-19. Sequenced by immunoSEQ multiplex PCR; TCRdb stores in-frame clones only, minus some. The data hold under 550,000 clones, with 70% to 90% observed a single time. Trimming at V came to 5 bases and at J to 7 bases, leaving 19 bases not matched to a gene. Per the germline V gene, CDR1 is LNHDA and CDR2 is SQIVND (reference sequence). The CDR3 contains 17 residues. This chain joins TRBV19 and TRBJ1-2; 7 bases fit TRBD1. The sequence derives from a man younger than 35 with COVID-19, enrolled during active disease. Specimen: peripheral blood. CDR3: CASSRRTGPTSLGGYTF. DNA of the CDR3: TGTGCCAGTAGTCGCCGGACAGGCCCTACCTCCCTGGGTGGCTACACCTTC.